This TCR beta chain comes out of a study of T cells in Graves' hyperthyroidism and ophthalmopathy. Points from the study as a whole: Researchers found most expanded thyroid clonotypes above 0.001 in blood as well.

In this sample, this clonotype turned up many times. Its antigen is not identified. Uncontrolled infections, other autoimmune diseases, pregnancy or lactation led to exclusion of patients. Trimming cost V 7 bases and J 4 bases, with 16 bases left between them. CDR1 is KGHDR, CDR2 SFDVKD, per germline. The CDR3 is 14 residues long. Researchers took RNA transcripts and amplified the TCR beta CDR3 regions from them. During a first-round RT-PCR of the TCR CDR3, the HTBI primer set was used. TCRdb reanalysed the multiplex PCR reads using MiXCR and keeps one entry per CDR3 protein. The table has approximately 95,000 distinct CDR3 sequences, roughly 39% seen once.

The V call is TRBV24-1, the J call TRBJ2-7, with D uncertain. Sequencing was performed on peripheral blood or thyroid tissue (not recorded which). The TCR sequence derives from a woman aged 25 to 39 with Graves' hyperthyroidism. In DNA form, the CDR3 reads TGTGCCACCAGGTCACCCAGTCGTCCTTACGAGCAGTACTTC. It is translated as CATRSPSRPYEQYF.